This T cell receptor beta chain came from a study of memory CD4+ T cells and cytomegalovirus serostatus. Study summary: Donors were healthy Belgian adults, 9 or 10 CMV seropositive and 24 seronegative.

In the authors' methods: Out-of-frame sequences were removed, leaving around 2,000,000 distinct TCRbeta sequences. Using immunoSEQ multiplex PCR, the repertoire was profiled, and TCRdb retains in-frame clones only, with some absent. The DNA was the basis for D and trimming; V, J and clone size are from that table. The repertoire holds some 41,000 clones, with about 82% as singletons. Single viable CD3+CD4+CD8-CD45RO+ cells were sorted as the memory CD4+ T cells. This CDR3 has 11 residues. V lost 6 bases and J lost 7, with 10 bases in between. CDR1 SQVTM and CDR2 ANQGSEA come from the germline V gene. This chain links TRBV29-1 with TRBJ1-5; no definite D call. This clonotype originated in an adult in good health and CMV-seronegative. Sample: memory CD4+ T cells from blood. In DNA, the CDR3 is TGCAGCGTCCCAACCTGGCAGCCCCAGCATTTT. This gives the protein CSVPTWQPQHF. Drawing the rest from reference TRBV29-1 and TRBJ1-5, the complete variable domain is SAVISQKPSRDICQRGTSLTIQCQVDSQVTMMFWYRQQPGQSLTLIATANQGSEATYESGFVIDKFPISRPNLTFSTLTVSNMSPEDSSIYLCSVPTWQPQHFGDGTRLSIL.